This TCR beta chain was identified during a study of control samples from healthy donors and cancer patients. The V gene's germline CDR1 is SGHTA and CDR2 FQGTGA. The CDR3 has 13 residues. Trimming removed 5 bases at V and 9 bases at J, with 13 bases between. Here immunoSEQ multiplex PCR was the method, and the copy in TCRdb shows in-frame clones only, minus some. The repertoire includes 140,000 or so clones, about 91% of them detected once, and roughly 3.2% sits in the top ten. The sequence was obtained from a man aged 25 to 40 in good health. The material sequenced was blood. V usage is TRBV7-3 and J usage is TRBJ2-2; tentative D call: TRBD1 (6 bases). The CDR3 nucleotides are TGTGCCAGCAGCCCCCGACAGGCCCGGGAGCTGTTTTTT. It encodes CASSPRQARELFF.